The present T cell receptor beta chain was sequenced within a study of T-cell memory formation after mild COVID-19. Study-wide results and limits: Cross-reactive memory appears to have joined, as suggested by some responding clones showing up in pre-infection memory. Later expanders leaned CD4+, whereas clones that contracted between day 15 and 85 were balanced CD4/CD8. In second-wave clones peaking day 37, SARS-CoV-2 specificity remained unconfirmed.

Libraries for TCRalpha and TCRbeta carried sample barcodes and unique molecular identifiers via 5'RACE. Using its own MiXCR run on the 5' RACE reads, TCRdb lists one record per CDR3 protein. This sample has about 470,000 distinct CDR3 sequences, with 18% found just once. The V end lost 2 bases, the J end lost 4 bases, and 15 bases lay between the germline ends. The germline V gene has CDR1 KGHSH and CDR2 LQKENI. The CDR3 spans 16 residues. Remarks on this clonotype: Its specificity is not known.

Sequencing input: PBMCs or a T cell subset sorted from them (not recorded which). The clonotype originates from an adult woman who had mild COVID-19 (a few samples of this study predate the infection). Cell type and time point are not known. The chain has TRBV18 and TRBJ1-5; D not resolved. The CDR3 reads CASSPKEGAANQPQHF. The DNA of the CDR3 is TGTGCCAGCTCACCAAAAGAGGGTGCGGCTAATCAGCCCCAGCATTTT. Together with reference TRBV18 and TRBJ1-5, the CDR3 gives the full variable domain: NAGVMQNPRHLVRRRGQEARLRCSPMKGHSHVYWYRQLPEEGLKFMVYLQKENIIDESGMPKERFSAEFPKEGPSILRIQQVVRGDSAAYFCASSPKEGAANQPQHFGDGTRLSIL.